The present T cell receptor (beta chain) was sequenced within a study of T cell clonality in common variable immunodeficiency. The table came from immunoSEQ multiplex PCR; TCRdb's copy has only in-frame clones and leaves some out. The profile covers under 65,000 clones, none occurring a single time. Study conclusions and caveats: Fewer TCRbeta clones were shared among CVID subjects than controls.

V gave up 3 bases and J gave up 3 bases, with 8 bases separating them. Looked up from germline, CDR1 is KGHSH and CDR2 is LQKENI. The CDR3 contains 13 residues. At least ten counts were recorded for this clone. Its antigen is not known. The read falls 3 residues short of the CDR3 end, and the missing part is taken from the germline J gene. The sample taken for sequencing was peripheral blood mononuclear cells. This clonotype originated in a person aged 18 to 70 in good health. The chain has TRBV18 and TRBJ2-5, with D unclear. This CDR3 is CASSPTEEETQYF. CDR3 bases read: TGTGCCAGCTCACCTACCGAGGAAGAGACC.